The 10 T cell receptor beta chains below all came from one sample that was sequenced in a study of blood T cell repertoires in COVID-19. Sequencing was performed with immunoSEQ multiplex PCR; in TCRdb, only in-frame clones are kept and a portion is missing. This table holds 250,000 to 300,000 clones, just over 85% found once. Sequencing used PBMCs or T cells enriched from blood (not recorded which). The receptor set was obtained from a man between 18 and 29 years old who had recovered from COVID-19.

The rearrangement uses TRBV9 and TRBJ2-1; 7 bases map to TRBD2. J was trimmed by 6 bases and V by 1 base; bases with no gene match: 7. This CDR3 has 15 residues. Germline loops: CDR1 SGDLS, CDR2 YYNGEE. For the CDR3, the DNA is TGTGCCAGCAGCGTACGTTCGGGAGGCCCCAATGAGCAGTTCTTC. It codes for CASSVRSGGPNEQFF.

The chain combines TRBV28 with TRBJ1-2, with D perhaps matching TRBD1 (5 bases). Deletions cut 4 bases from V and 5 bases from J, with 17 bases between. The CDR3 consists of 15 residues. Germline CDR1 reads MDHEN; CDR2 reads SYDVKM. The CDR3 reads CASSSDGAQTYGYTF. The CDR3 coding sequence is TGTGCCAGCAGTTCCGATGGGGCACAAACTTATGGCTACACCTTC.

This chain joins TRBV5-4 and TRBJ2-1; TRBD2 matches at 7 bases. The CDR3 totals 13 residues. From germline, CDR1 is SGHNT and CDR2 YYREEE (reference sequence). J gave up 7 bases and V 5 bases, and 6 bases lay outside the gene matches. CDR3 coding DNA: TGTGCCAGCAGTACCGGGACTAAGAATGAGCAGTTCTTC. Translated: CASSTGTKNEQFF.

The chain is built from TRBV14 and TRBJ1-2, with TRBD1 matching over 10 bases. The length of the CDR3 is 15 residues. Germline lookup yields CDR1 SGHDN and CDR2 FVKESK. J lost 4 bases, V lost 4 bases, and 6 bases had no gene match. DNA of the CDR3: TGTGCCAGCAGCCCCTATTGGACAGGGGGCTATGGCTACACCTTC. Amino acids: CASSPYWTGGYGYTF.

This rearrangement joins TRBV3-1 (or the pseudogene TRBV3-2) to TRBJ1-1; D not resolved. Trimming cost V 1 base and J 1 base, with 10 bases left between them. This CDR3 contains 15 residues. From germline, CDR1 is LGHDT and CDR2 YNNKEL (reference sequence). The CDR3 region has the DNA TGTGCCAGCAGCCAAGTTGCATGGAGGAACACTGAAGCTTTCTTT. Its translation: CASSQVAWRNTEAFF.

The J gene is TRBJ2-1, the V gene TRBV6-5; 15 bases are a match to TRBD2. V lost 4 bases to trimming and J lost 9 bases; unmatched junction nucleotides: 4. The germline gives CDR1 MNHEY, CDR2 SVGAGI. This CDR3 is built from 15 residues. The CDR3 is CASSWTSGGETEQFF. DNA for the CDR3: TGTGCCAGCAGTTGGACTAGCGGGGGGGAGACTGAGCAGTTCTTC.

CDR3 nucleotides: TGTGCCAGCAAGACGGACGGGAGAAACACCATATATTTT. Its translation: CASKTDGRNTIYF. This chain links TRBV7-9 with TRBJ1-3; D is unclear. Between the trimmed V and J ends, which lost 7 bases and 5 bases, there was a span of 12 bases. Germline values: CDR1 SEHNR, CDR2 FQNEAQ (reference sequence). This CDR3 is 13 amino acids long.

This clone has only a few counts. The J gene is TRBJ2-3, the V gene TRBV6-4; TRBD2 matches 8 bases. The trim removed 0 bases at V and 4 bases at J, leaving 3 bases unmatched. CDR1 is MRHNA, CDR2 SNTAGT, per germline. The CDR3 has 15 residues. DNA of the CDR3: TGTGCCAGCAGTGACTCGGCGGGGGGCCCAGATACGCAGTATTTT. Amino acid sequence: CASSDSAGGPDTQYF.

V is TRBV28 and J is TRBJ1-4; TRBD1 might be the D (5 bases). CDR1 MDHEN and CDR2 SYDVKM come from the germline V gene. The CDR3 spans 15 residues. V dropped 3 bases and J dropped 3 bases, with 11 bases sitting between them. Written as DNA, the CDR3 is TGTGCCAGCAGTTTTGGAGGGGCAGCTAATGAAAAACTGTTTTTT. Its protein is CASSFGGAANEKLFF.

A remark on this clone: This CDR3 is missing its conserved last phenylalanine or tryptophan, likely due to a read error. It is unclear where the CDR3 begins or ends on the DNA, so no DNA is shown, and the CDR3 is as TCRdb lists it. The chain carries TRBV12-5 and TRBJ1-1; the listed D gene, TRBD1, was not tested against the DNA. The CDR3 contains 11 residues when both ends are counted. Germline CDR1 LGHNT, CDR2 FRNRAP. The CDR3 here is CASGLRPQTAH.